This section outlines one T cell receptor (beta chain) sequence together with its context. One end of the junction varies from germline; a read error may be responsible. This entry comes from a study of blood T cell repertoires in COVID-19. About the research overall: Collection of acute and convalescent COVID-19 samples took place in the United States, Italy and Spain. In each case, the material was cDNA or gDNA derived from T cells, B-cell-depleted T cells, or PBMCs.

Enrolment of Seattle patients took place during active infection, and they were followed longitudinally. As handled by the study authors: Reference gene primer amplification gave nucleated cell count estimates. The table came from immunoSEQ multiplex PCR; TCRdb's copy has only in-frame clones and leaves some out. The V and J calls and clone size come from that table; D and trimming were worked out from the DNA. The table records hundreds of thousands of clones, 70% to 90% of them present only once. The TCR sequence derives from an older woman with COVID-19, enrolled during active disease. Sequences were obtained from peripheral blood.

CDR3 nucleotides: TGCGCCCGCAGCGGGCGCGGAGGGGGGGACTATGGCTACACCTTC. Translating gives CARSGRGGGDYGYTF. V usage is TRBV5-1 and J usage is TRBJ1-2; possibly TRBD1 for D (6 bases). The germline V gene has CDR1 SGHRS and CDR2 YFSETQ. CDR3 length: 15 residues.